This T cell receptor (beta chain) was obtained from a study of T cell responses to AZD1222 COVID-19 vaccine. A word on this clone: What it binds is unknown.

This table comes from immunoSEQ multiplex PCR, and its TCRdb copy is limited to in-frame clones, with some not included. The sample has around 99,000 clones; 80% to 90% are singletons. Findings and limits, study-wide: Possibly, clonal diversity was underestimated; donors were largely white British and included more females. No day 14 peak samples; only post-peak repertoires were characterized. Spike-specific TCR breadth and depth both grew after two AZD1222 doses. Researchers report vaccine-associated CD4 TCRs spanning spike, with dominance at 160-218 and 743-854.

V shed 5 bases and J shed 8 bases, with 19 bases lying between them. Germline V gives CDR1 SGHTA, CDR2 FQGNSA. This CDR3 is built from 16 residues. The sample was peripheral blood, taken 28 days after the second AZD1222 dose. The V and J genes are TRBV7-2 and TRBJ1-6; no clear D. This clonotype was obtained from an adult who received the AZD1222 COVID-19 vaccine. CDR3 DNA: TGTGCCAGCAGCGACGATGCGTGGTACGGGGATTCACCCCTCCACTTT. This codes for CASSDDAWYGDSPLHF. Combining the CDR3 with reference TRBV7-2 and TRBJ1-6 gives the whole variable domain GAGVSQSPSNKVTEKGKDVELRCDPISGHTALYWYRQSLGQGLEFLIYFQGNSAPDKSGLPSDRFSAERTGGSVSTLTIQRTQQEDSAVYLCASSDDAWYGDSPLHFGNGTRLTVT.